This is a list of T cell receptor beta chains from one sample in a study of blood T cell repertoires in COVID-19. Only in-frame clones appear in the TCRdb table, and some are missing; sequencing was by immunoSEQ multiplex PCR. This sample has some 100,000 clones, with approximately 87% found just once. Source material: peripheral blood. The receptor set was obtained from a woman aged 55-75 years with acute or convalescent COVID-19. The CDR3 runs from the conserved cysteine through the conserved F or W. A D gene is named only where the DNA matches it firmly. Where a row states a size, it is once, few, many or the class of an expanded clone; other rows omit it.

D gene	V gene	J gene	clone size	CDR3 DNA	CDR3 protein
TRBD1	TRBV6-4	TRBJ2-1	-	TGTGCCAGCAGTAAGGACAGGGGGCGGGATGAGCAGTTCTTC	CASSKDRGRDEQFF
-	TRBV4-2	TRBJ1-2	-	TGTGCCAGCAGCCAAGGCGGGACCGCGCCGACTAACTATGGCTACACCTTC	CASSQGGTAPTNYGYTF
-	TRBV27	TRBJ1-5	-	TGTGCCAGCAGTTTATCCAGCCTAGCGCGCCAGCCCCAGCATTTT	CASSLSSLARQPQHF
TRBD2	TRBV28	TRBJ2-2	-	TGTGCCAGCAGCCCCAGCCGGGGACTAGCGGGAGGAGGGAACACCGGGGAGCTGTTTTTT	CASSPSRGLAGGGNTGELFF
-	TRBV27	TRBJ2-3	-	TGTGCCAGCAGTTTTTCATCAGGGGCCACGCAGTATTTT	CASSFSSGATQYF
TRBD1	TRBV2	TRBJ1-3	-	TGTGCCAGCAGTGGCCAGGGGGCTGGAAACACCATATATTTT	CASSGQGAGNTIYF
-	TRBV10-3	TRBJ2-5	few	TGTGCCATCAGTGAGTCGCCCTTCCGGTTACCCAAGGAGACCCAGTACTTC	CAISESPFRLPKETQYF
TRBD1	TRBV7-9	TRBJ1-2	-	TGTGCCAGCAGCTTCAGACAGGGCCCTATAGGAGGCTACACCTTC	CASSFRQGPIGGYTF
TRBD2	TRBV13	TRBJ2-1	-	TGTGCCAGCAGCTTAGGCGCTAGCGGGAGCTCCTACTACAATGAGCAGTTCTTC	CASSLGASGSSYYNEQFF
TRBD1	TRBV3-1/TRBV3-2	TRBJ1-2	-	TGTGCCAGCAGCCCCCCGGGACAGGGTTCGGACTACACCTTC	CASSPPGQGSDYTF
TRBD1	TRBV6-4	TRBJ1-1	once	TGTGCCAGCAGTATGGACAGGGGGCTAGAAGCTTTCTTT	CASSMDRGLEAFF
-	TRBV18	TRBJ1-1	-	TGTGCCAGCTCACCCGGGGGGAACACTGAAGCTTTCTTT	CASSPGGNTEAFF
TRBD1	TRBV19	TRBJ1-1	-	TGTGCCAGTTACCCAGGACAGGGCGCCCCTGAAGCTTTCTTT	CASYPGQGAPEAFF
TRBD1	TRBV11-2	TRBJ1-1	-	TGTGCCAGCAGCCTTACAGGGGGAGCGGCTGAAGCTTTCTTT	CASSLTGGAAEAFF
TRBD1	TRBV3-1/TRBV3-2	TRBJ1-1	-	TGTGCCAGCAGCTACAGGGGATTCGCTGAAGCTTTCTTT	CASSYRGFAEAFF
-	TRBV2	TRBJ1-2	-	TGTGCCAGCAGACGCGACACGAATTATGGCTACACCTTC	CASRRDTNYGYTF
TRBD2	TRBV7-3	TRBJ2-1	-	TGTGCCAGCAGCTACAGCAGCGGGGGGCCATACAATGAGCAGTTCTTC	CASSYSSGGPYNEQFF
-	TRBV28	TRBJ1-1	-	TGTGCCAGCAGTTCCGAGGCGGCTAGGACTGAAGCTTTCTTT	CASSSEAARTEAFF
-	TRBV5-6	TRBJ2-3	-	TGTGCCAGCACTGGGGTCAGGGCCGATACGCAGTATTTT	CASTGVRADTQYF
-	TRBV19	TRBJ1-6	-	TGTGCCAGTAGTAACGGGGGGAGCTCCTATAATTCACCCCTCCACTTT	CASSNGGSSYNSPLHF
-	TRBV7-8	TRBJ1-2	-	TGTGCCAGCAGCCGGGACAACCGTTATGGCTACACCTTC	CASSRDNRYGYTF
TRBD1	TRBV11-2	TRBJ1-4	-	TGTGCCAGCAGCTCTAGGGGGACAGCTGAAAAACTGTTTTTT	CASSSRGTAEKLFF
-	TRBV19	TRBJ2-4	-	TGTGCCAGTCGCTCTAGGGGCCAAAACATTCAGTACTTC	CASRSRGQNIQYF
-	TRBV7-9	TRBJ1-5	-	TGTGCCAGCAGCTTAGGTCGACACCCTACGGAGCCCCAGCATTTT	CASSLGRHPTEPQHF
-	TRBV12-3/TRBV12-4	TRBJ1-6	-	TGTGCCAGCAGTTTCGAGGGCAATTCACCCCTCCACTTT	CASSFEGNSPLHF
-	TRBV28	TRBJ2-7	-	TGTGCCAGCAGTCCTTGGGGACACCACCCTTTTTACGAGCAGTACTTC	CASSPWGHHPFYEQYF
TRBD2	TRBV19	TRBJ2-7	-	TGTGCCAGTAGTATAGGCCTAGCGGGGGCTACCTACGAGCAGTACTTC	CASSIGLAGATYEQYF
TRBD1	TRBV27	TRBJ2-3	-	TGTGCCAGCAGCCCGGGACAGGGACGCACAGATACGCAGTATTTT	CASSPGQGRTDTQYF
TRBD1	TRBV20-1	TRBJ1-6	-	TGCAGTGCTGGTGGGACAGGGGGCGCGTACAATTCACCCCTCCACTTT	CSAGGTGGAYNSPLHF
-	TRBV27	TRBJ2-3	-	TGTGCCAGCAGTACCACTAGCACAGATACGCAGTATTTT	CASSTTSTDTQYF
-	TRBV7-2	TRBJ2-7	few	TGTGCCAGCAGCCCCATCTCAGGTTCTTGGCGGGACTTGGTCTACGAGCAGTACTTC	CASSPISGSWRDLVYEQYF
-	TRBV3-1/TRBV3-2	TRBJ1-2	-	TGTGCCAGCAGCGAATATACGGACACGAGGGGCTACACCTTC	CASSEYTDTRGYTF
-	TRBV7-7	TRBJ2-1	-	TGTGCTAGCAGCCCCCGAGGGCCCAGATCCTACAATGAGCAGTTCTTC	CASSPRGPRSYNEQFF
TRBD1	TRBV30	TRBJ1-1	-	TGTGCCTGGAGATCTCCAGGGGGGAACACTGAAGCTTTCTTT	CAWRSPGGNTEAFF
TRBD2	TRBV5-1	TRBJ2-7	-	TGCGCCAGCAGCCGAGGGACTAGCGGAGGGTCCTACGAGCAGTACTTC	CASSRGTSGGSYEQYF
-	TRBV12-2	TRBJ1-1	-	TGTGCAAGTCGCCCGACAGTAAGAATGAACACTGAAGCTTTCTTT	CASRPTVRMNTEAFF
-	TRBV3-1/TRBV3-2	TRBJ1-2	-	TGTGCCAGCAGCCAAAGAGGAGACGGGATGTATGGCTACACCTTC	CASSQRGDGMYGYTF
-	TRBV3-1/TRBV3-2	TRBJ2-7	-	TGTGCCAGCAGCCAACGTAGCTCCTACGAGCAGTACTTC	CASSQRSSYEQYF
-	TRBV6-5	TRBJ1-1	once	TGTGCCAGCTCGTTCAACCCGCAGGCCACTGAAGCTTTCTTT	CASSFNPQATEAFF
TRBD1	TRBV13	TRBJ1-2	-	TGTGCCAGCAGCCGGATCGGACAGGCTAACTATGGCTACACCTTC	CASSRIGQANYGYTF